The T cell receptor (beta chain) under discussion was sequenced for a study of CD8+CD57+ T cells in acquired aplastic anemia. Study information: Healthy donors averaged roughly 11 million reads for CD4+ cells. Study-wide results and limits: The study identified around 28 CD8+ CDR3 sequences shared by patients and controls. With respect to CD8+ Simpson's diversity, patients and controls did not differ significantly.

This clonotype was recorded at least ten times. Its antigen is unidentified. TCR beta VDJ and CDR3 were profiled, and genomic DNA was the template. In TCRdb, the reads were re-called with MiXCR into one record per CDR3 protein. The table lists around 170,000 distinct CDR3 sequences, 50% to 75% of them singletons. V was pared by 4 bases and J by 4 bases, with 14 bases between. Germline CDR1 MGHDK, CDR2 SYGVNS. The CDR3 sequence is 15 residues long. V is TRBV25-1 and J is TRBJ2-1; D is possibly TRBD2 (6 bases). Sequencing used sorted CD4+, CD8+, or CD8+CD57+ T cells (not recorded which) from PBMCs. This TCR was sampled from a human donor in good health. CDR3 sequence (DNA): TGTGCCAGCAGTGCTAGCGCCCTTGGGTACAATGAGCAGTTCTTC. Protein sequence: CASSASALGYNEQFF. Full variable domain (missing parts from reference TRBV25-1 and TRBJ2-1): EADIYQTPRYLVIGTGKKITLECSQTMGHDKMYWYQQDPGMELHLIHYSYGVNSTEKGDLSSESTVSRIRTEHFPLTLESARPSHTSQYLCASSASALGYNEQFFGPGTRLTVL.